This TCR beta chain appears in the sequencing data of a study of blood T cell repertoires in COVID-19. Overall study context: Samples of COVID-19 (acute and convalescent) were obtained from the United States, Italy and Spain.

Germline V lookup: CDR1 SEHNR, CDR2 FQNEAQ (reference sequence). Trimming left V 2 bases short and J 3 bases short, with 7 bases between. The CDR3 runs 13 residues. Per the authors' pipeline: By means of reference gene primer amplification, nucleated cell counts were estimated. TCRdb's copy holds only in-frame clones and misses some; the assay was immunoSEQ multiplex PCR. That table supplies the V and J calls and clone size; D and trimming were determined from the DNA. The data show about 200,000 clones, about 78% seen once. This clone was counted between two and nine times. The gene calls are TRBV7-9 and TRBJ1-1, with D unclear. Sequenced sample: peripheral blood. This TCR was sampled from a woman in her 70s with acute or convalescent COVID-19. This chain's CDR3 is CASSLQVHTEAFF. DNA for the CDR3: TGTGCCAGCAGCTTACAGGTCCACACTGAAGCTTTCTTT.